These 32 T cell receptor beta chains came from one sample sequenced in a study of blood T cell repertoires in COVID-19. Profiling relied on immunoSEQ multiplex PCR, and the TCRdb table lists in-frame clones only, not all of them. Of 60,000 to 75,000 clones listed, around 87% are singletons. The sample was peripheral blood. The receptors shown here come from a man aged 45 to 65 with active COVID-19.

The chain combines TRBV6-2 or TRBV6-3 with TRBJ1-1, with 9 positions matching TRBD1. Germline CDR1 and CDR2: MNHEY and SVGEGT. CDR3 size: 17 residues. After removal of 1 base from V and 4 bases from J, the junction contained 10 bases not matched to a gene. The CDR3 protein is CASSYFGSRQGGTEAFF. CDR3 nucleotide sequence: TGTGCCAGCAGTTACTTCGGTTCCCGACAGGGGGGCACTGAAGCTTTCTTT.

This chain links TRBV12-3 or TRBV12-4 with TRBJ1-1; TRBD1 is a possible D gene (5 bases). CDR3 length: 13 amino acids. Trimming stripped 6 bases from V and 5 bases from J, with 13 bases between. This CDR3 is CASRAIGATEAFF. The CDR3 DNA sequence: TGTGCCAGCAGGGCTATTGGGGCAACTGAAGCTTTCTTT.

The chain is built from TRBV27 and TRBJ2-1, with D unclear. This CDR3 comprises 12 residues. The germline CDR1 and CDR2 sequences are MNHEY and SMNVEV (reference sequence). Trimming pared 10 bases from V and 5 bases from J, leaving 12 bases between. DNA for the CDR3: TGTGCCACCGGAGAGTTCGACAATGAGCAGTTCTTC. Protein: CATGEFDNEQFF.

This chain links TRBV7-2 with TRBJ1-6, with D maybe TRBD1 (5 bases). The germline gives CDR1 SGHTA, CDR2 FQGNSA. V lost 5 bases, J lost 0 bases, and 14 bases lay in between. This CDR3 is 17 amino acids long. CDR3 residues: CASSPPRGSSYNSPLHF. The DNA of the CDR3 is TGTGCCAGCAGCCCTCCCCGGGGGAGCTCCTATAATTCACCCCTCCACTTT.

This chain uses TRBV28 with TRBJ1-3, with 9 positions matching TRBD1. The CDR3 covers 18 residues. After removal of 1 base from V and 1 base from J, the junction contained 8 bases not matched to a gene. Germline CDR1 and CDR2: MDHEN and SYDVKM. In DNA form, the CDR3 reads TGTGCCAGCAGTTTATTGGGACAGGGTATGTCGTCTGGAAACACCATATATTTT. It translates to CASSLLGQGMSSGNTIYF.

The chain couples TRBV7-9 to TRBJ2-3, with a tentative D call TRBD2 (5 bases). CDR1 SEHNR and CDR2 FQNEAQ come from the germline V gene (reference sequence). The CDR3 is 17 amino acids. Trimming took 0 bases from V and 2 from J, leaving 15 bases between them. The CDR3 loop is CASSLAAGRRATDTQYF. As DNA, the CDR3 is TGTGCCAGCAGCTTAGCAGCAGGAAGGCGGGCCACAGATACGCAGTATTTT.

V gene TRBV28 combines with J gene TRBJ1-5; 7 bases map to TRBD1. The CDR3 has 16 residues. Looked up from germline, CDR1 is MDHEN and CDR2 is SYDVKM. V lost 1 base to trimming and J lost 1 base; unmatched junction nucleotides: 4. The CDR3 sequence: CASSLSLDRSNQPQHF. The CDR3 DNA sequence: TGTGCCAGCAGTTTATCCCTGGACAGGAGCAATCAGCCCCAGCATTTT.

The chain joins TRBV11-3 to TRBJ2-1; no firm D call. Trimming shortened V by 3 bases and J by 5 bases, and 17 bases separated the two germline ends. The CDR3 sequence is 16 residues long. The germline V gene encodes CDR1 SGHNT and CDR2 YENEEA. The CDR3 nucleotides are TGTGCCAGCAGCTTGTCGCGGATCTCGATAAACAATGAGCAGTTCTTC. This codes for CASSLSRISINNEQFF.

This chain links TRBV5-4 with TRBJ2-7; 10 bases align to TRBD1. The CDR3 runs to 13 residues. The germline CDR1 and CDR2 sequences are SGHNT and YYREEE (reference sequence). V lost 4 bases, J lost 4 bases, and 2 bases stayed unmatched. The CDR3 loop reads CASSGDRGYEQYF. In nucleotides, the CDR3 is TGTGCCAGCAGCGGGGACAGGGGTTACGAGCAGTACTTC.

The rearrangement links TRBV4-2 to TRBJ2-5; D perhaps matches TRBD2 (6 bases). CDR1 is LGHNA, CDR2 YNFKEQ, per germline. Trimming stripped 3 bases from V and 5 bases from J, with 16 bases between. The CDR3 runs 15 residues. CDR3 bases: TGTGCCAGCAGCCAGGGGGGACGAAGAGCGGAGACCCAGTACTTC. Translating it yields CASSQGGRRAETQYF.

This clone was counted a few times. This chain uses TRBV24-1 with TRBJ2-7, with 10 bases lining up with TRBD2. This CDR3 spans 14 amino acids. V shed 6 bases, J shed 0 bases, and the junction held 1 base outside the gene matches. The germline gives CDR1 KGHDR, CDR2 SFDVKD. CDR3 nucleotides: TGTGCCACCAGTCCTAGCGGGAGCTCCTACGAGCAGTACTTC. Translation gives CATSPSGSSYEQYF.

For the CDR3, the DNA is TGTGCCAGCAGCAGGAGTGGTAGCGGTTCCTACAATGAGCAGTTCTTC. Translation: CASSRSGSGSYNEQFF. The chain couples TRBV11-3 to TRBJ2-1; a possible D gene is TRBD2 (6 bases). Germline lookup yields CDR1 SGHNT and CDR2 YENEEA. The CDR3 is made up of 16 amino acids. The V gene lost 5 bases and the J gene lost 1 base, with 15 bases spanning the gap.

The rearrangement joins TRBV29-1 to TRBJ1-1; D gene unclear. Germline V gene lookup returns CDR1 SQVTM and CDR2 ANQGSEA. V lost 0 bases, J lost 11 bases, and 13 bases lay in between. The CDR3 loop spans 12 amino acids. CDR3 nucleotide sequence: TGCAGCGTTGAAGATCGGGTCTTTGCCGCTTTCTTT. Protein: CSVEDRVFAAFF. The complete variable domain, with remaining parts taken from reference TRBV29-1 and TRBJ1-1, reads SAVISQKPSRDICQRGTSLTIQCQVDSQVTMMFWYRQQPGQSLTLIATANQGSEATYESGFVIDKFPISRPNLTFSTLTVSNMSPEDSSIYLCSVEDRVFAAFFGQGTRLTVV.

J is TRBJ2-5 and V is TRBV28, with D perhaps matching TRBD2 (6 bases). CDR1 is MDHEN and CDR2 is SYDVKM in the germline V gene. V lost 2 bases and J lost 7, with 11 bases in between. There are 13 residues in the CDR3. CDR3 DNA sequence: TGTGCCAGCAGTTTAGGGGGGTCTACGACCCAGTACTTC. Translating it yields CASSLGGSTTQYF. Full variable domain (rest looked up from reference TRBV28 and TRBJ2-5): DVKVTQSSRYLVKRTGEKVFLECVQDMDHENMFWYRQDPGLGLRLIYFSYDVKMKEKGDIPEGYSVSREKKERFSLILESASTNQTSMYLCASSLGGSTTQYFGPGTRLLVL.

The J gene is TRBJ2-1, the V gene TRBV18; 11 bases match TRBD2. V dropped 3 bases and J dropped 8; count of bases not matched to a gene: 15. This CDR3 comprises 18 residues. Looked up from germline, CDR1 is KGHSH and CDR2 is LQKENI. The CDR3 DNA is TGTGCCAGCTCACCCGGGGACTATACTAGCGGGAGTTTCTATGAGCAGTTCTTC. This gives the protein CASSPGDYTSGSFYEQFF.

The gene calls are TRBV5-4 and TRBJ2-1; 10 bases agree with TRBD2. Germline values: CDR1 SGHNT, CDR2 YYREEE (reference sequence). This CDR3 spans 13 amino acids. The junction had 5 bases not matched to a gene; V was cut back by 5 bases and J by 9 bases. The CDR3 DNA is TGTGCCAGCAGAATGGGACTAGCGAGTGAGCAGTTCTTC. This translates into CASRMGLASEQFF.

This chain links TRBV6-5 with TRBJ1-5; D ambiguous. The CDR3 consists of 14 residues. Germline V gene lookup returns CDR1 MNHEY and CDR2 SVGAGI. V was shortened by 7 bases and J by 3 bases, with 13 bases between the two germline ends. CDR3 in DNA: TGTGCCAGCACTCCCCGGGAGTACAATCAGCCCCAGCATTTT. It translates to CASTPREYNQPQHF.

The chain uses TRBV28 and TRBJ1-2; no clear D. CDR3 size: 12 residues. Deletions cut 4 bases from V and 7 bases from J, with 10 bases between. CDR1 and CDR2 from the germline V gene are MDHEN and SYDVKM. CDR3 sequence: CASSSYTSGYTF. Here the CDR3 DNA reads TGTGCCAGCAGTTCCTACACTAGTGGCTACACCTTC.

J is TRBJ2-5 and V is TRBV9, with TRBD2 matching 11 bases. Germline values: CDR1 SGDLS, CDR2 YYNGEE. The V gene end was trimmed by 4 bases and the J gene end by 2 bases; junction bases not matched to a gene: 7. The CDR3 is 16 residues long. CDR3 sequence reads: CASSPGLAGYQETQYF. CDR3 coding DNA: TGTGCCAGCAGCCCTGGACTAGCGGGTTATCAAGAGACCCAGTACTTC. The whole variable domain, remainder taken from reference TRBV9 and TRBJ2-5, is DSGVTQTPKHLITATGQRVTLRCSPRSGDLSVYWYQQSLDQGLQFLIQYYNGEERAKGNILERFSAQQFPDLHSELNLSSLELGDSALYFCASSPGLAGYQETQYFGPGTRLLVL.

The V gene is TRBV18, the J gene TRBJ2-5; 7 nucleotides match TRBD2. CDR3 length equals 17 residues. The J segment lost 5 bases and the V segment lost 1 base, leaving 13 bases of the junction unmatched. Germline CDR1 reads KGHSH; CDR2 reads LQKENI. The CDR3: CASSPLSSGLVQETQYF. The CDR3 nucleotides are TGTGCCAGCTCACCACTTTCTAGCGGCCTAGTACAGGAGACCCAGTACTTC.

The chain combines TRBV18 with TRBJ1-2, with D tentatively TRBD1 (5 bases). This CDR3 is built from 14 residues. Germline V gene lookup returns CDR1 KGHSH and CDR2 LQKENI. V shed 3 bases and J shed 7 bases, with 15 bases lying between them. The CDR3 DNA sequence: TGTGCCAGCTCACCGTCGGGGGGGAAGTTTGGCTACACCTTC. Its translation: CASSPSGGKFGYTF.

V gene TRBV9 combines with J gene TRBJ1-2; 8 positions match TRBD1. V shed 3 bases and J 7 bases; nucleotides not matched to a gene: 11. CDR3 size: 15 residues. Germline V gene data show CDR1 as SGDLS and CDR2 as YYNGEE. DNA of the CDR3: TGTGCCAGCAGCGGATCGGACAGGGCGGTGGGTGGCTACACCTTC. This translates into CASSGSDRAVGGYTF. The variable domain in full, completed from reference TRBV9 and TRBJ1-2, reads DSGVTQTPKHLITATGQRVTLRCSPRSGDLSVYWYQQSLDQGLQFLIQYYNGEERAKGNILERFSAQQFPDLHSELNLSSLELGDSALYFCASSGSDRAVGGYTFGSGTRLTVV.

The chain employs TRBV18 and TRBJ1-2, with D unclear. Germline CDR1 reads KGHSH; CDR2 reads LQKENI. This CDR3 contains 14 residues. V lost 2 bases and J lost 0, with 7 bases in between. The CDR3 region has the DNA TGTGCCAGCTCACCAGCAGGAACTAACTATGGCTACACCTTC. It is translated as CASSPAGTNYGYTF.

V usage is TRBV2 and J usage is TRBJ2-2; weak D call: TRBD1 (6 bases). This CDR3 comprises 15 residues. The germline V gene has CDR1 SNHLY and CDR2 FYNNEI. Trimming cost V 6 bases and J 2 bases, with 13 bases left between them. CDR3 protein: CASRRQDLNTGELFF. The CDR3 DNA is TGTGCCAGCAGGCGACAGGACCTTAACACCGGGGAGCTGTTTTTT. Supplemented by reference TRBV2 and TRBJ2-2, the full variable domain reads EPEVTQTPSHQVTQMGQEVILRCVPISNHLYFYWYRQILGQKVEFLVSFYNNEISEKSEIFDDQFSVERPDGSNFTLKIRSTKLEDSAMYFCASRRQDLNTGELFFGEGSRLTVL.

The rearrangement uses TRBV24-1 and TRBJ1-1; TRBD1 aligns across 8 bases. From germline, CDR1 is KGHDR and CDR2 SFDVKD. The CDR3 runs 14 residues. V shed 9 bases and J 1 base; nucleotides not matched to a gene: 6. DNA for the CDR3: TGTGCCACCTCCACCGGGACAGGGAACACTGAAGCTTTCTTT. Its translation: CATSTGTGNTEAFF.

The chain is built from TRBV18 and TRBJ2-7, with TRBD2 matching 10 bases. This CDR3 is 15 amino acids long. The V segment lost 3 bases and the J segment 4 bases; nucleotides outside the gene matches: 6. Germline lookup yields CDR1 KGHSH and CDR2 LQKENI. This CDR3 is CASSPLPSGSYEQYF. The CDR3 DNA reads TGTGCCAGCTCACCCCTTCCTAGCGGGAGTTACGAGCAGTACTTC.

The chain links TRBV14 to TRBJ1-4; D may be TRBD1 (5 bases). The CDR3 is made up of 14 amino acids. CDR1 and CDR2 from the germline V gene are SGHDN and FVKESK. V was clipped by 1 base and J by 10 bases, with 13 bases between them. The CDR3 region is CASSQVHPGSKLFF. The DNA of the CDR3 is TGTGCCAGCAGCCAAGTCCACCCAGGGTCAAAACTGTTTTTT.

The CDR3 spells CASSQDYGTGSDGYTF. DNA of the CDR3: TGTGCCAGCAGCCAAGATTACGGGACAGGGAGCGATGGCTACACCTTC. The rearrangement links TRBV3-1 (or the pseudogene TRBV3-2) to TRBJ1-2; 9 bases align to TRBD1. Germline V gene data show CDR1 as LGHDT and CDR2 as YNNKEL (reference sequence). CDR3 length: 16 amino acids. V lost 0 bases, J lost 6 bases, and 8 bases stayed unmatched.

CDR3 region: CASSGRGGRFETQYF. DNA for the CDR3: TGTGCCAGCAGCGGCAGGGGCGGGAGGTTCGAGACCCAGTACTTC. V is TRBV7-2 and J is TRBJ2-5; 8 bases are a match to TRBD2. J was trimmed by 5 bases and V by 5 bases; bases with no gene match: 10. Germline CDR1 SGHTA, CDR2 FQGNSA. This CDR3 region has 15 residues.

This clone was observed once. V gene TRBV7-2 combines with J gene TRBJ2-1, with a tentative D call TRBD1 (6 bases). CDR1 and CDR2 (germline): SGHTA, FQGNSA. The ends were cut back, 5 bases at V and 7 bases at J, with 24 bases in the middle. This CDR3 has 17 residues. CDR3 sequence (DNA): TGTGCCAGCAGCCCGACGACAGGAAGGATTATTGGGAATGAGCAGTTCTTC. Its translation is CASSPTTGRIIGNEQFF.

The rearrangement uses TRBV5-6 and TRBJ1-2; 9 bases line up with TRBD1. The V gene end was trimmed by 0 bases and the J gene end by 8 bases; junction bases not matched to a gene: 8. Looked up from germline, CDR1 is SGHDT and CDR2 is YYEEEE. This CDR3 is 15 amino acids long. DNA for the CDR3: TGTGCCAGCAGCTTGGATGGGACAGGGTCGTTGGGCTACACCTTC. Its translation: CASSLDGTGSLGYTF. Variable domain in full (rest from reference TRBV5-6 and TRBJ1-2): DAGVTQSPTHLIKTRGQQVTLRCSPKSGHDTVSWYQQALGQGPQFIFQYYEEEERQRGNFPDRFSGHQFPNYSSELNVNALLLGDSALYLCASSLDGTGSLGYTFGSGTRLTVV.

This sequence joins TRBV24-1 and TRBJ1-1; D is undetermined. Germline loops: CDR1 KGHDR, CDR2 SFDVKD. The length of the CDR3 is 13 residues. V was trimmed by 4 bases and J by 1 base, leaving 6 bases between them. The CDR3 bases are TGTGCCACCAGTGACGAGAGGAACACTGAAGCTTTCTTT. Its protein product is CATSDERNTEAFF.